These T cell receptor beta chains were read from a single sample in a study of siplizumab effects on memory and regulatory T cells. Sequencing was performed with immunoSEQ multiplex PCR; in TCRdb, only in-frame clones are kept and a portion is missing. Among approximately 100,000 clones listed, 93% were seen once. The sequenced material came from Tregs sorted from blood. The source is a human donor in good health. Each CDR3 is given with its conserved first and last residue. The D gene is left open where the match is weak. Only part of the rows carry a size: once, few, many, or a class if the clone is expanded.

j_call: TRBJ2-3
d_call: -
v_call: TRBV14
clone_size: -
cdr3_aa: CASSQRLTDTQYF
cdr3_nt: TGTGCCAGCAGCCAACGCCTCACAGATACGCAGTATTTT

j_call: TRBJ1-1
d_call: -
v_call: TRBV29-1
clone_size: -
cdr3_aa: CSGREGYVEAFF
cdr3_nt: TGCAGCGGGAGGGAGGGCTACGTTGAAGCTTTCTTT

j_call: TRBJ1-2
d_call: TRBD1
v_call: TRBV6-5
clone_size: -
cdr3_aa: CASSPSQGRVGGYTF
cdr3_nt: TGTGCCAGCAGCCCCTCACAGGGGAGGGTAGGTGGCTACACCTTC

j_call: TRBJ1-1
d_call: -
v_call: TRBV7-6
clone_size: -
cdr3_aa: CASGTDANTEAFF
cdr3_nt: TGTGCCAGCGGGACGGATGCGAACACTGAAGCTTTCTTT

j_call: TRBJ2-5
d_call: -
v_call: TRBV30
clone_size: -
cdr3_aa: CAWSVGGRETQYF
cdr3_nt: TGTGCCTGGAGCGTGGGGGGCAGAGAGACCCAGTACTTC

j_call: TRBJ2-7
d_call: TRBD1
v_call: TRBV2
clone_size: -
cdr3_aa: CASRDSFYEQYF
cdr3_nt: TGTGCCAGCCGGGACAGCTTCTACGAGCAGTACTTC

j_call: TRBJ2-7
d_call: TRBD2
v_call: TRBV9
clone_size: -
cdr3_aa: CASSAGLAENYEQYF
cdr3_nt: TGTGCCAGCAGCGCGGGACTAGCGGAGAACTACGAGCAGTACTTC

j_call: TRBJ2-3
d_call: -
v_call: TRBV30
clone_size: -
cdr3_aa: CAWSLARRVVTDTQYF
cdr3_nt: TGTGCCTGGAGTCTAGCCCGGAGGGTGGTGACAGATACGCAGTATTTT

j_call: TRBJ1-2
d_call: -
v_call: TRBV5-6
clone_size: -
cdr3_aa: CASSSPRGDGYTF
cdr3_nt: TGTGCCAGCAGCTCCCCGCGGGGGGACGGCTACACCTTC

j_call: TRBJ1-5
d_call: -
v_call: TRBV29-1
clone_size: few
cdr3_aa: CSARDSNQPQHF
cdr3_nt: TGCAGCGCCAGGGATAGCAATCAGCCCCAGCATTTT

j_call: TRBJ2-5
d_call: -
v_call: TRBV5-1
clone_size: -
cdr3_aa: CASSPSGATQETQYF
cdr3_nt: TGCGCCAGCAGCCCCTCTGGGGCTACCCAAGAGACCCAGTACTTC

j_call: TRBJ2-2
d_call: TRBD1
v_call: TRBV7-2
clone_size: -
cdr3_aa: CASSATGGAGGELFF
cdr3_nt: TGTGCCAGCAGCGCTACAGGGGGCGCCGGCGGGGAGCTGTTTTTT

j_call: TRBJ1-2
d_call: -
v_call: TRBV18
clone_size: -
cdr3_aa: CASSPATMTVRADYGYTF
cdr3_nt: TGTGCCAGCTCACCGGCAACGATGACAGTACGGGCGGACTATGGCTACACCTTC

j_call: TRBJ2-2
d_call: TRBD2
v_call: TRBV10-3
clone_size: -
cdr3_aa: CAISEAGVGTGELFF
cdr3_nt: TGTGCCATCAGTGAGGCGGGAGTAGGAACCGGGGAGCTGTTTTTT

j_call: TRBJ2-2
d_call: -
v_call: TRBV6-1
clone_size: -
cdr3_aa: CASSEVIGELFF
cdr3_nt: TGTGCCAGCAGTGAAGTGATCGGGGAGCTGTTTTTT

j_call: TRBJ2-5
d_call: TRBD2
v_call: TRBV7-8
clone_size: -
cdr3_aa: CASSLAKGRVAVIQETQYF
cdr3_nt: TGTGCCAGCAGCTTAGCGAAAGGGAGGGTAGCGGTAATCCAAGAGACCCAGTACTTC

j_call: TRBJ1-1
d_call: TRBD1
v_call: TRBV9
clone_size: few
cdr3_aa: CASSVRDRNTEAFF
cdr3_nt: TGTGCCAGCAGCGTCCGGGACAGGAACACTGAAGCTTTCTTT

j_call: TRBJ1-6
d_call: -
v_call: TRBV30
clone_size: once
cdr3_aa: CAWGSSYNSPLHF
cdr3_nt: TGTGCCTGGGGGAGCTCCTATAATTCACCCCTCCACTTT

j_call: TRBJ1-5
d_call: -
v_call: TRBV6-6
clone_size: -
cdr3_aa: CASSYLGAGQPQHF
cdr3_nt: TGTGCCAGCAGTTACTTAGGGGCAGGTCAGCCCCAGCATTTT

j_call: TRBJ2-1
d_call: -
v_call: TRBV15
clone_size: -
cdr3_aa: CATSRTVNIYNEQFF
cdr3_nt: TGTGCCACCAGCAGGACAGTTAACATCTACAATGAGCAGTTCTTC

j_call: TRBJ1-1
d_call: -
v_call: TRBV5-1
clone_size: -
cdr3_aa: CASSLGFVGTEAFF
cdr3_nt: TGCGCCAGCAGCTTGGGTTTCGTAGGCACTGAAGCTTTCTTT

j_call: TRBJ1-2
d_call: -
v_call: TRBV4-1
clone_size: few
cdr3_aa: CASSQGSGDWDGYTF
cdr3_nt: TGCGCCAGCAGCCAAGGATCAGGGGATTGGGATGGCTACACCTTC

j_call: TRBJ2-7
d_call: -
v_call: TRBV21-1
clone_size: -
cdr3_aa: CASSRGIRYEQYF
cdr3_nt: TGTGCCAGCAGCAGAGGGATCAGATACGAGCAGTACTTC

j_call: TRBJ2-5
d_call: -
v_call: TRBV7-6
clone_size: -
cdr3_aa: CASSSPGETQYF
cdr3_nt: TGTGCCAGCAGCTCCCCTGGGGAGACCCAGTACTTC

j_call: TRBJ2-1
d_call: TRBD1
v_call: TRBV5-1
clone_size: -
cdr3_aa: CASSLGQGLLFF
cdr3_nt: TGCGCCAGCAGCTTGGGACAGGGCTTACTGTTCTTC

j_call: TRBJ1-1
d_call: -
v_call: TRBV9
clone_size: few
cdr3_aa: CASSATVVNTEAFF
cdr3_nt: TGTGCCAGCAGCGCTACCGTAGTGAACACTGAAGCTTTCTTT

j_call: TRBJ2-1
d_call: -
v_call: TRBV6-6
clone_size: -
cdr3_aa: CASSTFRDEQFF
cdr3_nt: TGTGCCAGCAGTACCTTCAGGGATGAGCAGTTCTTC

j_call: TRBJ1-5
d_call: TRBD1
v_call: TRBV11-2
clone_size: -
cdr3_aa: CASSPTGTGNQPQHF
cdr3_nt: TGTGCCAGCAGCCCCACCGGGACAGGGAATCAGCCCCAGCATTTT

j_call: TRBJ2-7
d_call: -
v_call: TRBV6-5
clone_size: -
cdr3_aa: CASSYAGAYEQYF
cdr3_nt: TGTGCCAGCAGTTACGCAGGGGCCTACGAGCAGTACTTC

j_call: TRBJ1-5
d_call: TRBD1
v_call: TRBV6-1
clone_size: -
cdr3_aa: CASSEVAGTGGNQPQHF
cdr3_nt: TGTGCCAGCAGTGAAGTCGCCGGGACAGGGGGCAATCAGCCCCAGCATTTT

j_call: TRBJ1-2
d_call: TRBD1
v_call: TRBV6-1
clone_size: -
cdr3_aa: CAIRQGNYGYTF
cdr3_nt: TGTGCCATCCGACAGGGGAACTATGGCTACACCTTC

j_call: TRBJ1-2
d_call: TRBD1
v_call: TRBV4-2
clone_size: -
cdr3_aa: CASSQNPGQVNYGYTF
cdr3_nt: TGTGCCAGCAGCCAGAATCCGGGACAGGTTAACTATGGCTACACCTTC

j_call: TRBJ2-5
d_call: TRBD1
v_call: TRBV29-1
clone_size: -
cdr3_aa: CSVLVGQGVMETQYF
cdr3_nt: TGCAGCGTCCTGGTTGGCCAGGGGGTAATGGAGACCCAGTACTTC

j_call: TRBJ1-1
d_call: TRBD1
v_call: TRBV19
clone_size: -
cdr3_aa: CASSIMAFRGPPGGTEAFF
cdr3_nt: TGTGCCAGTAGTATAATGGCATTTAGGGGGCCCCCTGGGGGCACTGAAGCTTTCTTT

j_call: TRBJ2-3
d_call: -
v_call: TRBV11-2
clone_size: once
cdr3_aa: CASSLEIGGADTQYF
cdr3_nt: TGTGCCAGCAGCTTAGAGATCGGCGGAGCGGATACGCAGTATTTT

j_call: TRBJ1-1
d_call: -
v_call: TRBV11-2
clone_size: -
cdr3_aa: CASSFVLEGLQNTEAFF
cdr3_nt: TGTGCCAGCAGCTTCGTCCTCGAGGGACTCCAGAACACTGAAGCTTTCTTT

j_call: TRBJ1-4
d_call: TRBD1
v_call: TRBV29-1
clone_size: -
cdr3_aa: CSVGDRVIPEKLFF
cdr3_nt: TGCAGCGTTGGTGACAGGGTAATTCCTGAAAAACTGTTTTTT

j_call: TRBJ1-5
d_call: -
v_call: TRBV6-6
clone_size: -
cdr3_aa: CASTKNQGLNNQPQHF
cdr3_nt: TGTGCCAGCACCAAGAATCAGGGCCTTAACAATCAGCCCCAGCATTTT

j_call: TRBJ2-3
d_call: -
v_call: TRBV7-2
clone_size: -
cdr3_aa: CASSLMGDTQYF
cdr3_nt: TGTGCCAGCAGCTTGATGGGGGATACGCAGTATTTT

j_call: TRBJ2-6
d_call: TRBD1
v_call: TRBV5-1
clone_size: -
cdr3_aa: CASSLEAGGSGANVLTF
cdr3_nt: TGCGCCAGCAGCTTGGAGGCAGGGGGCTCTGGGGCCAACGTCCTGACTTTC

j_call: TRBJ2-7
d_call: -
v_call: TRBV19
clone_size: -
cdr3_aa: CASRSLGSYEQYF
cdr3_nt: TGTGCCAGTAGGAGTCTAGGGTCGTACGAGCAGTACTTC

j_call: TRBJ2-5
d_call: TRBD2
v_call: TRBV18
clone_size: -
cdr3_aa: CASSPPASGRGETQYF
cdr3_nt: TGTGCCAGCTCACCACCCGCTAGCGGGAGAGGGGAGACCCAGTACTTC

j_call: TRBJ2-5
d_call: -
v_call: TRBV2
clone_size: -
cdr3_aa: CASSFGQPRQETQYF
cdr3_nt: TGTGCCAGCAGTTTCGGTCAGCCACGTCAGGAGACCCAGTACTTC

j_call: TRBJ2-7
d_call: TRBD2
v_call: TRBV12-5
clone_size: -
cdr3_aa: CASGVNSGTPYEQYF
cdr3_nt: TGTGCTAGTGGCGTGAATAGCGGGACGCCCTACGAGCAGTACTTC

j_call: TRBJ1-2
d_call: -
v_call: TRBV28
clone_size: -
cdr3_aa: CASSQQVRVHGYTF
cdr3_nt: TGTGCCAGCAGCCAACAAGTACGGGTTCATGGCTACACCTTC

j_call: TRBJ2-7
d_call: -
v_call: TRBV27
clone_size: -
cdr3_aa: CASRVRQGLSYEQYF
cdr3_nt: TGTGCCAGCAGGGTTCGGCAGGGGCTTTCCTACGAGCAGTACTTC